A single sample gave rise to the 18 T cell receptor beta chains below, sequenced in a study of T cells after yellow fever vaccination. TCRdb passed the 5' RACE reads through MiXCR, listing each CDR3 protein once. The sample consists of under 700,000 distinct CDR3 sequences, roughly a sixth of them appearing once. Specimen: PBMCs, collected about 5 days after the first yellow fever vaccination. All receptors come from a man aged 18 to 30 who received the YFV17D yellow fever vaccine.

The J gene is TRBJ2-5, the V gene TRBV7-6; TRBD1 matches at 8 bases. CDR3 length: 15 amino acids. Germline CDR1 SGHVS, CDR2 FNYEAQ. V lost 5 bases, J lost 3 bases, and 8 bases stayed unmatched. CDR3 in DNA: TGTGCCAGCAGCGGACAGGACAGGGCTGAAGAGACCCAGTACTTC. Its translation: CASSGQDRAEETQYF. Full variable domain (missing parts from reference TRBV7-6 and TRBJ2-5): GAGVSQSPRYKVTKRGQDVALRCDPISGHVSLYWYRQALGQGPEFLTYFNYEAQQDKSGLPNDRFSAERPEGSISTLTIQRTEQRDSAMYRCASSGQDRAEETQYFGPGTRLLVL.

V gene TRBV20-1 combines with J gene TRBJ1-1, with 7 bases lining up with TRBD1. Germline V CDR1 and CDR2: DFQATT, SNEGSKA (reference sequence). The CDR3 extends over 17 amino acids. The J segment lost 0 bases and the V segment lost 0 bases, leaving 10 bases of the junction unmatched. The CDR3 DNA sequence: TGCAGTGCTAGAGATATAGGGACAGACGGCTTGAACACTGAAGCTTTCTTT. Translation: CSARDIGTDGLNTEAFF.

This clonotype was found a few times. This chain links TRBV20-1 with TRBJ2-3, with 7 bases identical to TRBD2. Germline CDR1 and CDR2: DFQATT and SNEGSKA (reference sequence). This CDR3 is 15 amino acids long. The junction had 12 bases not matched to a gene; V was cut back by 5 bases and J by 4 bases. CDR3 bases: TGCAGTGCTCGAAAACGGGGGGAAGGAGCAGATACGCAGTATTTT. Its protein is CSARKRGEGADTQYF.

V and J are TRBV4-3 and TRBJ2-6; D gene unclear. From germline, CDR1 is LGHNA and CDR2 YSLEER. The CDR3 is 14 residues long. The V and J ends lost 5 bases and 0 bases respectively, with 5 bases between them. CDR3 amino acids: CASSIYSGANVLTF. CDR3 DNA sequence: TGCGCCAGCAGCATATACTCTGGGGCCAACGTCCTGACTTTC.

This clonotype has just a few counts. The J gene is TRBJ1-1, the V gene TRBV4-3; D not resolved. The CDR3 totals 14 residues. Germline-derived CDR1 and CDR2 are LGHNA and YSLEER. V was cut by 1 base and J by 5 bases, with 11 bases left in between. The CDR3 DNA reads TGCGCCAGCAGCCAAGTAGCGGGGATTACTGAAGCTTTCTTT. Its protein is CASSQVAGITEAFF.

This clonotype showed up many times. This sequence joins TRBV11-2 and TRBJ1-3; D perhaps matches TRBD1 (5 bases). The CDR3 runs 15 residues. Germline lookup yields CDR1 SGHAT and CDR2 FQNNGV. V was trimmed by 4 bases and J by 4 bases, leaving 14 bases between them. CDR3 sequence reads: CASSSIRGLGNTIYF. The CDR3 region has the DNA TGTGCCAGCAGCTCGATTCGGGGACTAGGAAACACCATATATTTT.

This clonotype has ten or more counts. This chain uses TRBV5-5 with TRBJ2-3, with TRBD2 as a possible D gene (6 bases). Germline V gives CDR1 SGHKS, CDR2 YYEKEE (reference sequence). This CDR3 region has 16 residues. V was pared by 4 bases and J by 2 bases, with 17 bases between. Here the CDR3 reads CASSPLTGAPTDTQYF. The CDR3 nucleotides read TGTGCCAGCAGCCCCCTGACGGGAGCCCCCACAGATACGCAGTATTTT.

Note on this clonotype: The junction shows a germline mismatch at one end, possibly a read error. The J gene is TRBJ1-1, the V gene TRBV15; unclear D gene. Germline assignment: CDR1 LNHNV and CDR2 YYDKDF (reference sequence). The CDR3 contains 14 residues. This CDR3 reads CAASEATRNTEAFF. The CDR3 region has the DNA TGTGCCGCCAGCGAGGCTACACGGAACACTGAAGCTTTCTTT.

The rearrangement uses TRBV20-1 and TRBJ2-3, with unresolved D. Germline-derived CDR1 and CDR2 are DFQATT and SNEGSKA (reference sequence). CDR3 size: 12 residues. The V and J ends lost 3 bases and 2 bases respectively, with 6 bases between them. CDR3 in amino acids: CSASVDTDTQYF. CDR3 in DNA: TGCAGTGCTAGTGTAGACACAGATACGCAGTATTTT.

This clonotype has more than one count but fewer than ten. The CDR3 loop is CASSQGSGQGGGETQYF. In DNA, the CDR3 is TGCGCCAGCAGCCAAGGATCGGGACAGGGCGGAGGGGAGACCCAGTACTTC. This chain links TRBV4-1 with TRBJ2-5, with 9 bases identical to TRBD1. The CDR3 totals 17 residues. Trimming at V came to 1 base and at J to 5 bases, leaving 11 bases not matched to a gene. Germline assignment: CDR1 MGHRA and CDR2 YSYEKL.

In this sample, this clonotype turned up a few times. The chain carries TRBV7-9 and TRBJ2-7; D possibly corresponds to TRBD1 (6 bases). The germline CDR1 and CDR2 sequences are SEHNR and FQNEAQ (reference sequence). Trimming removed 0 bases from V and 2 bases from J, with 11 bases in between. The CDR3 length is 15 residues. In DNA, the CDR3 is TGTGCCAGCAGCTTAGCGCCCGAGGGGGCCTACGAGCAGTACTTC. Its protein product is CASSLAPEGAYEQYF.

This clonotype came up a few times. The chain uses TRBV20-1 and TRBJ1-4; D remains ambiguous. Germline V gives CDR1 DFQATT, CDR2 SNEGSKA (reference sequence). CDR3 length: 13 amino acids. Trimming removed 0 bases at V and 8 bases at J, with 10 bases between. CDR3 coding DNA: TGCAGTGCTAGAGAGGGCAGAGTAGAAAAACTGTTTTTT. Its translation: CSAREGRVEKLFF.

This clonotype was found a few times. This chain joins TRBV20-1 and TRBJ1-2; tentative D call: TRBD1 (5 bases). The ends were cut back, 1 base at V and 5 bases at J, with 11 bases in the middle. The CDR3 runs 13 residues. Germline-derived CDR1 and CDR2 are DFQATT and SNEGSKA (reference sequence). In DNA, the CDR3 is TGCAGTGCTAGAGTAGGGGAGAGGTATGGCTACACCTTC. Protein: CSARVGERYGYTF.

V usage is TRBV12-3 or TRBV12-4 and J usage is TRBJ1-5; tentative D call: TRBD1 (6 bases). The V and J ends lost 4 bases and 10 bases respectively, with 17 bases between them. This CDR3 comprises 14 residues. DNA of the CDR3: TGTGCCAGCAGTTCCTCGAGGGGGGACGGCCCCCAGCATTTT. It translates to CASSSSRGDGPQHF.

This rearrangement joins TRBV7-9 to TRBJ2-7; possible D gene TRBD1, 6 bases. The CDR3 covers 14 residues. V was trimmed by 5 bases and J by 5 bases, leaving 16 bases between them. Germline CDR1 and CDR2: SEHNR and FQNEAQ (reference sequence). CDR3 coding DNA: TGTGCCAGCAGCATCAGACAGGATGCTCACGAGCAGTACTTC. It codes for CASSIRQDAHEQYF.

The chain combines TRBV5-1 with TRBJ1-3; no reliable D call. V was shortened by 0 bases and J by 8 bases, with 12 bases between the two germline ends. This CDR3 is built from 14 residues. Germline CDR1 reads SGHRS; CDR2 reads YFSETQ. CDR3 region: CASSLARQADTIYF. The CDR3 DNA reads TGCGCCAGCAGCTTGGCTCGCCAAGCGGACACCATATATTTT.

The chain combines TRBV30 with TRBJ2-7; a weak D match, TRBD2 (6 bases). With 4 bases removed from V and 3 bases from J, the gap between germline ends came to 16 bases. The length of the CDR3 is 14 residues. Per germline, CDR1 GTSNPN and CDR2 SVGIG (reference sequence). The DNA of the CDR3 is TGTGCCTGGACCCGGGACGGGACTTACTACGAGCAGTACTTC. Amino acid sequence: CAWTRDGTYYEQYF.

The chain carries TRBV20-1 and TRBJ1-4, with D perhaps TRBD1 (5 bases). This CDR3 is built from 13 residues. Trimming left V 6 bases short and J 7 bases short, with 15 bases between. CDR1 is DFQATT, CDR2 SNEGSKA, per germline (reference sequence). The DNA for the CDR3 is TGCAGTGCCCCGGACGCTGGGGGTGAAAAACTGTTTTTT. Translating it yields CSAPDAGGEKLFF.